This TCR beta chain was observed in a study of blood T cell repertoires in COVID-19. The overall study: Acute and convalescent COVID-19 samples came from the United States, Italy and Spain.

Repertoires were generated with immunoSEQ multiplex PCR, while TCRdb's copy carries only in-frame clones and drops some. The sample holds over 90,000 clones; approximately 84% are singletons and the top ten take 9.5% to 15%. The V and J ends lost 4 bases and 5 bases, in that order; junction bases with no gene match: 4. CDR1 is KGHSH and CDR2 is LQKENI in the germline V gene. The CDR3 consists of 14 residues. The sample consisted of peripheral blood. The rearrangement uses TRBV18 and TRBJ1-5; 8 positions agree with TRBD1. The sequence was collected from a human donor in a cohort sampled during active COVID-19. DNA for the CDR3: TGTGCCAGCTCACGAGACAGGGGAGATCAGCCCCAGCATTTT. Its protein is CASSRDRGDQPQHF.